Below, 23 T cell receptor beta chains from the same sample are listed, as sequenced in a study of cytomegalovirus exposure and HLA in healthy donors. PCR employed 60 Vbeta and 13 Jbeta primers. Here immunoSEQ multiplex PCR was the method, and the copy in TCRdb shows in-frame clones only, minus some. The sample table includes around 140,000 clones. Sequencing was done on a sample of PBMCs. The receptors originated from a male donor in good health and CMV-seronegative.

The chain employs TRBV27 and TRBJ1-5, with D uncertain. This CDR3 contains 15 residues. Trimming removed 3 bases from V and 0 bases from J, with 9 bases in between. Germline CDR1 MNHEY, CDR2 SMNVEV (reference sequence). DNA of the CDR3: TGTGCCAGCAGTTTGACACCTTATAGCAATCAGCCCCAGCATTTT. Encoded protein: CASSLTPYSNQPQHF.

The CDR3 loop reads CSAPGQGGRGYTF. CDR3 nucleotides: TGCAGCGCTCCGGGACAGGGAGGCAGGGGCTACACCTTC. The chain employs TRBV29-1 and TRBJ1-2; 9 bases map to TRBD1. CDR3 size: 13 residues. Germline CDR1 SQVTM, CDR2 ANQGSEA. V trimming: 7 bases; J trimming: 8 bases; junction bases outside the gene matches: 11. The full variable domain, in which reference TRBV29-1 and TRBJ1-2 provide the parts outside the CDR3, is SAVISQKPSRDICQRGTSLTIQCQVDSQVTMMFWYRQQPGQSLTLIATANQGSEATYESGFVIDKFPISRPNLTFSTLTVSNMSPEDSSIYLCSAPGQGGRGYTFGSGTRLTVV.

The chain links TRBV5-1 to TRBJ2-1; 13 nucleotides match TRBD2. Germline V CDR1 and CDR2: SGHRS, YFSETQ. V lost 0 bases, J lost 7 bases, and 1 base stayed unmatched. The length of the CDR3 is 15 residues. The DNA for the CDR3 is TGCGCCAGCAGCTTGGGGACTAGCGGGAGTAATGAGCAGTTCTTC. It encodes CASSLGTSGSNEQFF.

This chain links TRBV29-1 with TRBJ1-2; the D gene is possibly TRBD1 (5 bases). Looked up from germline, CDR1 is SQVTM and CDR2 is ANQGSEA. Trimming took off 3 bases at V and 10 bases at J, with 6 bases between the two ends. The CDR3 has 9 residues. CDR3 sequence reads: CSVDRDYTF. DNA of the CDR3: TGCAGCGTTGACAGGGACTACACCTTC.

This sequence joins TRBV10-1 and TRBJ2-1; 12 nucleotides align to TRBD2. CDR3 size: 18 residues. Per germline, CDR1 WNHNN and CDR2 SYGVQD (reference sequence). Trimming removed 3 bases from V and 9 bases from J; junction bases left unmatched: 15. CDR3 residues: CASSETNGLAGWGGEQFF. In DNA form, the CDR3 reads TGCGCCAGCAGTGAAACGAATGGACTAGCGGGATGGGGTGGTGAGCAGTTCTTC.

This chain connects TRBV25-1 to TRBJ2-5; possibly TRBD2 for D (5 bases). V was pared by 5 bases and J by 6 bases, with 19 bases between. Germline CDR1 reads MGHDK; CDR2 reads SYGVNS. The CDR3 is made up of 15 amino acids. CDR3 loop: CASSTSDSRLKTQYF. The DNA of the CDR3 is TGTGCCAGCAGTACCTCGGACTCCCGGTTGAAGACCCAGTACTTC.

In DNA form, the CDR3 reads TGTGCCAGCAGTTACTCGACGCGGGTTGAAGCTTTCTTT. Its translation: CASSYSTRVEAFF. The chain links TRBV6-6 to TRBJ1-1, with D unclear. The CDR3 is made up of 13 amino acids. Germline assignment: CDR1 MNHNY and CDR2 SVGAGI (reference sequence). V was trimmed by 0 bases and J by 7 bases, leaving 9 bases between them.

CDR3 sequence (DNA): TGTGCCTGGTCTTTTGGAGGCGATGGCTACACCTTC. It encodes CAWSFGGDGYTF. The rearrangement links TRBV30 to TRBJ1-2, with no clear D. Germline V gene data show CDR1 as GTSNPN and CDR2 as SVGIG (reference sequence). The V and J ends lost 5 bases and 6 bases respectively, with 13 bases between them. The CDR3 sequence is 12 residues long.

J is TRBJ2-7 and V is TRBV27; D unresolved. CDR1 and CDR2 from the germline V gene are MNHEY and SMNVEV (reference sequence). V was clipped by 3 bases and J by 0 bases, with 9 bases between them. The CDR3 contains 14 residues. The CDR3 loop is CASSLALSSYEQYF. CDR3 DNA: TGTGCCAGCAGTTTGGCCTTGTCCTCCTACGAGCAGTACTTC.

This rearrangement joins TRBV5-1 to TRBJ2-7; D remains unclear. The CDR3 is 14 residues long. Germline CDR1 reads SGHRS; CDR2 reads YFSETQ. V was shortened by 0 bases and J by 0 bases, with 7 bases between the two germline ends. The CDR3 region is CASSLDYPSYEQYF. CDR3 DNA sequence: TGCGCCAGCAGCTTGGACTACCCCTCCTACGAGCAGTACTTC.

The V call is TRBV7-3, the J call TRBJ1-2, with 12 bases that match TRBD1. CDR1 SGHTA and CDR2 FQGTGA come from the germline V gene. The length of the CDR3 is 16 residues. V was clipped by 5 bases and J by 7 bases; unmatched bases: 11. The CDR3 bases are TGTGCCAGCAGCGAGACCGGGACAGGGGGCGGATTTGGCTACACCTTC. This translates into CASSETGTGGGFGYTF.

J is TRBJ1-3 and V is TRBV30, with D unresolved. The CDR3 spans 15 residues. V dropped 3 bases and J dropped 2 bases, with 14 bases sitting between them. Germline lookup yields CDR1 GTSNPN and CDR2 SVGIG (reference sequence). CDR3 bases: TGTGCCTGGAGCATGCGGGGATCGGCTGGAAACACCATATATTTT. Encoded protein: CAWSMRGSAGNTIYF.

The chain carries TRBV7-9 and TRBJ1-2, with TRBD1 matching over 7 bases. The CDR3 runs 13 residues. Unmatched junction bases numbered 8, after V lost 5 bases and J lost 8 bases. Germline V gene data show CDR1 as SEHNR and CDR2 as FQNEAQ (reference sequence). CDR3 nucleotide sequence: TGTGCCAGCAGCATGACAGGGTTGAAAGGCTACACCTTC. Amino acids: CASSMTGLKGYTF.

The chain uses TRBV19 and TRBJ1-3; D is perhaps TRBD1 (6 bases). Germline-derived CDR1 and CDR2 are LNHDA and SQIVND (reference sequence). The germline V and J ends were trimmed by 3 bases and 4 bases, with 16 bases remaining between them. The CDR3 consists of 16 residues. CDR3 nucleotides: TGTGCCAGTAGTATCCCCCGGCTAACAGGGGGAAACACCATATATTTT. This encodes CASSIPRLTGGNTIYF.

V gene TRBV14 combines with J gene TRBJ1-2, with a weak D call TRBD1 (5 bases). V shed 5 bases and J shed 4 bases, with 17 bases lying between them. This CDR3 is built from 15 residues. CDR1 is SGHDN and CDR2 is FVKESK in the germline V gene. The CDR3 loop is CASSAGQGRSYGYTF. The CDR3, as DNA: TGTGCCAGCAGCGCTGGGCAGGGCCGGTCCTATGGCTACACCTTC.

V and J are TRBV27 and TRBJ2-5; TRBD2 agrees at 11 bases. Trimming removed 5 bases from V and 4 bases from J; junction bases left unmatched: 9. The CDR3 spans 16 residues. The germline V gene encodes CDR1 MNHEY and CDR2 SMNVEV (reference sequence). CDR3 protein: CASSLYSGREGETQYF. The DNA of the CDR3 is TGTGCCAGCAGTCTCTATAGCGGGAGGGAGGGAGAGACCCAGTACTTC.

This chain joins TRBV5-6 and TRBJ1-4; 8 bases align to TRBD1. This CDR3 has 12 amino acids. From germline, CDR1 is SGHDT and CDR2 YYEEEE. J gave up 11 bases and V 0 bases, and 0 bases lay outside the gene matches. The CDR3 nucleotides read TGTGCCAGCAGCTTGGGGACAGGGAAACTGTTTTTT. Translated, it gives CASSLGTGKLFF.

The chain combines TRBV5-6 with TRBJ2-7; 7 nucleotides align to TRBD1. V shed 3 bases, J shed 6 bases, and the junction held 12 bases outside the gene matches. Germline lookup yields CDR1 SGHDT and CDR2 YYEEEE. The CDR3 is 15 amino acids. The CDR3 region has the DNA TGTGCCAGCAGCTCGACTACAGGGGTTTGGTCCGAGCAGTACTTC. Translation gives CASSSTTGVWSEQYF.

The chain links TRBV5-1 to TRBJ1-5; D might be TRBD1 (5 bases). Germline lookup yields CDR1 SGHRS and CDR2 YFSETQ. Trimming cost V 0 bases and J 0 bases, with 7 bases left between them. CDR3 length: 15 residues. The CDR3 nucleotides read TGCGCCAGCAGCTTGGAAGGGGTTAGCAATCAGCCCCAGCATTTT. Translation: CASSLEGVSNQPQHF.

V and J are TRBV25-1 and TRBJ1-2, with D possibly being TRBD1 (6 bases). The CDR3 spans 13 residues. Germline CDR1 and CDR2: MGHDK and SYGVNS. Trimming took 6 bases from V and 6 from J, leaving 14 bases between them. The CDR3, as DNA: TGTGCCAGCAGCCCCTCCCACAGGGATGGCTACACCTTC. Its protein is CASSPSHRDGYTF.

V is TRBV5-6 and J is TRBJ1-1, with 7 bases fitting TRBD1. Trimming removed 3 bases from V and 1 base from J; junction bases left unmatched: 6. CDR3 length equals 15 residues. Germline V gene data show CDR1 as SGHDT and CDR2 as YYEEEE. In DNA, the CDR3 is TGTGCCAGCAGCTACGGAGGGGGCACGAACACTGAAGCTTTCTTT. Amino acids: CASSYGGGTNTEAFF.

The gene calls are TRBV5-5 and TRBJ2-7; D not resolved. This CDR3 has 15 amino acids. V lost 1 base to trimming and J lost 3 bases, with 14 bases between them. Per the germline V gene, CDR1 is SGHKS and CDR2 is YYEKEE (reference sequence). CDR3 region: CASSLTAKNFYEQYF. The CDR3 DNA sequence: TGTGCCAGCAGCTTGACTGCCAAAAACTTCTACGAGCAGTACTTC.

CDR3 nucleotides: TGTGCCATCGCAGCTCAGGGAAAGAACACTGAAGCTTTCTTT. It yields the protein CAIAAQGKNTEAFF. The chain joins TRBV10-3 to TRBJ1-1; perhaps TRBD1 as D (5 bases). This CDR3 has 14 amino acids. Germline V lookup: CDR1 ENHRY, CDR2 SYGVKD. V lost 8 bases and J 1 base, leaving 14 bases between the germline ends.